The 10 T cell receptor beta chains reported below all come from one sample, sequenced in a study of T cells in localized non-small cell lung cancer. Clones were sequenced by immunoSEQ multiplex PCR, and TCRdb holds only the in-frame ones, with some missing. The data show 32,000 or so clones, roughly 90% seen once. This specimen consisted of peripheral blood, obtained before any cancer treatment. The origin of the receptors is a man aged 40 to 70 with stage I lung adenocarcinoma.

This clone was recorded once. The chain joins TRBV4-2 to TRBJ1-4; unclear D gene. The CDR3 extends over 16 amino acids. The V end lost 0 bases, the J end lost 8 bases, and 16 bases lay between the germline ends. The germline V gene has CDR1 LGHNA and CDR2 YNFKEQ. CDR3 in amino acids: CASSQDGWEGDEKLFF. In DNA, the CDR3 is TGTGCCAGCAGCCAAGATGGTTGGGAGGGCGACGAAAAACTGTTTTTT.

The chain carries TRBV6-4 and TRBJ1-2, with TRBD1 matching 9 bases. V was pared by 7 bases and J by 4 bases, with 7 bases of the junction left unmatched. Looked up from germline, CDR1 is MRHNA and CDR2 is SNTAGT. The CDR3 consists of 14 residues. The CDR3 loop reads CASNSTGGGYGYTF. The CDR3 coding sequence is TGTGCCAGCAATAGTACAGGGGGCGGCTATGGCTACACCTTC.

V gene TRBV7-3 combines with J gene TRBJ2-5, with D possibly being TRBD1 (6 bases). V was cut by 3 bases and J by 2 bases, with 13 bases left in between. The CDR3 length is 15 residues. Per germline, CDR1 SGHTA and CDR2 FQGTGA. In DNA, the CDR3 is TGTGCCAGCAGCTTCGGGACACGAAATCAAGAGACCCAGTACTTC. It specifies CASSFGTRNQETQYF.

The J gene is TRBJ2-7, the V gene TRBV5-6; the D gene is possibly TRBD2 (7 bases). Germline loops: CDR1 SGHDT, CDR2 YYEEEE. The CDR3 spans 18 residues. Trimming left V 0 bases short and J 0 bases short, with 19 bases between. The CDR3 DNA follows: TGTGCCAGCAGCTTGGAGCCCGCCTGGGCGGGGGCCTCCTACGAGCAGTACTTC. Protein sequence: CASSLEPAWAGASYEQYF.

The V and J genes are TRBV2 and TRBJ2-7; 9 positions agree with TRBD1. The CDR3 is made up of 15 amino acids. The germline CDR1 and CDR2 sequences are SNHLY and FYNNEI. V shed 7 bases and J 6 bases; nucleotides not matched to a gene: 13. The CDR3 is CASTPPGTGSGEQYF. The CDR3 DNA reads as TGTGCCAGCACCCCTCCCGGGACAGGGTCTGGCGAGCAGTACTTC.

This sequence joins TRBV19 and TRBJ1-5; no firm D call. CDR3 length: 14 amino acids. Trimming took 1 base from V and 1 from J, leaving 5 bases between them. CDR1 and CDR2 from the germline V gene are LNHDA and SQIVND (reference sequence). CDR3 DNA: TGTGCCAGTAGTATAGTCTTGAGCAATCAGCCCCAGCATTTT. This gives the protein CASSIVLSNQPQHF.

This chain connects TRBV27 to TRBJ2-7; possible D gene TRBD1, 5 bases. Trimming took 5 bases from V and 7 from J, leaving 12 bases between them. Germline assignment: CDR1 MNHEY and CDR2 SMNVEV (reference sequence). The CDR3 loop spans 12 amino acids. In nucleotides, the CDR3 is TGTGCCAGCAGTCCCGCAGGGTTGGAGCAGTACTTC. Translating gives CASSPAGLEQYF.

This chain joins TRBV14 and TRBJ2-2; D unclear. Between the trimmed V and J ends, which lost 4 bases and 0 bases, there was a span of 6 bases. Germline V lookup: CDR1 SGHDN, CDR2 FVKESK. There are 14 residues in the CDR3. Written as DNA, the CDR3 is TGTGCCAGCAGCCCTCTGACGAACACCGGGGAGCTGTTTTTT. This codes for CASSPLTNTGELFF.

The V gene is TRBV6-5, the J gene TRBJ1-1; TRBD1 matches 7 bases. V dropped 6 bases and J dropped 0; count of bases not matched to a gene: 4. This CDR3 is built from 14 residues. The V gene's germline CDR1 is MNHEY and CDR2 SVGAGI. DNA of the CDR3: TGTGCCAGCAGATCCGGGACAGTGAACACTGAAGCTTTCTTT. Translation gives CASRSGTVNTEAFF.

In DNA form, the CDR3 reads TGCGCCAGCAGGCACCAAGGGGCGATTAATGAAAAACTGTTTTTT. Amino acid sequence: CASRHQGAINEKLFF. V usage is TRBV5-1 and J usage is TRBJ1-4; D is possibly TRBD1 (5 bases). The CDR3 loop spans 15 amino acids. Germline assignment: CDR1 SGHRS and CDR2 YFSETQ. The V gene lost 5 bases and the J gene lost 4 bases, with 15 bases spanning the gap.